This T cell receptor beta chain was recovered during a study of T-cell memory formation after mild COVID-19. Overall study results and limits: For contracting clones, CD4+ ones sat mainly in CM and EM, CD8+ in EMRA.

Each CDR3 protein is one row after TCRdb ran MiXCR on the 5' RACE reads. The repertoire has fewer than 500,000 distinct CDR3 sequences, about 23% of them found once; the top ten carry 9.5% to 15%. A word on this clonotype: The target antigen is unknown.

This clonotype was sampled from an adult woman who had mild COVID-19 (a few samples of this study predate the infection). Cell type and time point are not known. The specimen was PBMCs or a T cell subset sorted from them (not recorded which).

CDR3 sequence (DNA): TGCAGTGCTAGAGTATTAGGCTCTGGGGCCAACGTCCTGACTTTC. Translating it yields CSARVLGSGANVLTF. The rearrangement uses TRBV20-1 and TRBJ2-6; no firm D call. The CDR3 runs to 15 residues. Germline V gene sequence: CDR1 DFQATT, CDR2 SNEGSKA (reference sequence). V shed 1 base and J shed 0 bases, with 7 bases lying between them.